In its sample, the clone carrying this TCR beta chain was seen once. No antigen is known for it. These data originate in a study of T cell responses to AZD1222 COVID-19 vaccine. Findings and caveats of the study: The donor group comprised mostly white British people and more females; the analysis possibly underestimated clonal diversity. Baseline antibody screening turned up just a handful of seropositive AZD1222 recipients. Spike-specific TCR depth and breadth grew after two AZD1222 doses.

In germline, CDR1 is SEHNR, CDR2 FQNEAQ (reference sequence). This CDR3 has 15 amino acids. V was pared by 4 bases and J by 10 bases, with 11 bases of the junction left unmatched. TCRdb keeps only in-frame clones here, not all; method: immunoSEQ multiplex PCR. The profile shows about 170,000 clones, about 83% of them singletons. Whether given at about 4 or about 12 weeks, second doses were pooled. This sample comprised peripheral blood, obtained 28 days after the second AZD1222 dose. V is TRBV7-9 and J is TRBJ2-1; 9 bases align to TRBD1. The sequence came from an adult who received the AZD1222 COVID-19 vaccine. The CDR3 region is CASSSAGTGYTEQFF. CDR3 nucleotide sequence: TGTGCCAGCAGCTCCGCCGGGACAGGGTATACGGAGCAGTTCTTC.